This T cell receptor (beta chain) was recorded in a study of blood T cells in healthy people across ages (dated by TCRdb to about 2015). For context, the study as a whole: Template switching captured roughly one uniquely barcoded TCR beta cDNA molecule per two T cells in model experiments. Donors were grouped into four age groups: young (average about 15 years), middle-aged (39), aged (around 60) and long-lived (approximately 78). Using the same blood draw, the study looked at two additional independent replicas of 1 million unique cDNA reads for two donors, one aged 18 to 29 and the other aged 80 or older. Donors of different ages were randomly distributed across sequencing lanes to avoid experimental bias. To track age-related changes in TCR beta repertoire diversity, the study relied on deep sequencing normalized with unique cDNA molecular identifiers. Overall results and qualifications from the work: There was a strong correlation between observed TCR beta diversity and the percentage of naive T cells measured by flow cytometry. Total diversity estimates from one million sequenced T cells were considered lower bounds and underestimates. Bulk unsorted PBMC profiling prevented conclusive comparison of naive and antigen-experienced compartments. Compared with the aged group, more naive CD4+ T cells, fewer expanded clones and increased TCR diversity were shown by the long-lived group, suggesting age selection. Because the CMV infection status of the donors was unknown, age-related changes in expanded clonotypes may potentially have been confounded. As age increased, observed TCR beta diversity per million T cells dropped in a roughly linear way, and a significant reduction was already evident by age 40.

Sequences SGHTA (CDR1) and FQGTGA (CDR2) are obtained from the germline V gene. The germline V end is reduced by 5 bases and the J end by 2 bases; junction bases left unmatched: 6. Its CDR3 holds 15 amino acids, cysteine through phenylalanine. Only the CDR3 region is kept as DNA, spanning 45 bases read in frame from base 1. Donors were approximately 42 systemically healthy Caucasian individuals from Russia aged roughly 6 to 100 years. Each donor gave ten milliliters of peripheral blood, collected into EDTA-treated Vacutainer tubes. Ficoll-Paque density-gradient centrifugation was used to isolate PBMCs, with at least 6 million obtained per sample. Trizol reagent was used to extract total RNA from PBMCs, with at least 6 micrograms per sample. The percentages of naive CD45RAhigh/CD27high T cells were determined by flow cytometry on a PBMC aliquot from every donor. This clonotype was detected once. What this receptor recognizes is not known. Base qualities are not recorded, but no much larger clone differs from it by a single base.

Libraries were constructed by 5' RACE. TCRdb names Illumina HiSeq 2500 as the instrument used. A second PCR of roughly 7 to 12 cycles was run with a J-beta primer mix and a sample-barcoded 5' primer. A template-switch 5' adaptor carrying 12 random nucleotides introduced a unique molecular identifier onto each TCR beta cDNA molecule. Each sample yielded at least 3 million CDR3-containing paired-end reads. First-strand cDNA was synthesized from all RNA with the Mint cDNA synthesis kit, primed by a TRBC-specific oligonucleotide. All cDNA was treated with uracil-DNA glycosylase and then went through a first 18-cycle PCR with the universal primers M1SS and BC2_uni_R. As for the authors' bioinformatics: For normalization, 1 million high-quality reads, each with a distinct molecular identifier, were randomly selected from each sample. Reads sharing molecular identifiers were discarded rather than binned into consensus sequences. MiTCR, with a Q25 quality threshold and the strictest error-elimination algorithm, was used for CDR3 identification, clonotype clustering and error correction. A nonparametric unseen species model using Euler transformation provided a lower-bound estimate of total TCR beta diversity. TCRdb handled the public reads itself, with Q25 trimming in fastp and clone calling in MiXCR, and kept productive beta chains. Under each unique CDR3 protein, matching rows form one entry showing the most common genes and DNA. These V and J calls derive from TCRdb rather than the authors' analysis. This sample has 1.5 million to 2 million distinct CDR3 sequences in its table, and 40% to 55% of those were observed once. Of the sample, approximately 2% is held by the ten largest clones.

The receptor comes from a woman aged 40 to 49 in good health. What was sequenced was blood. The rearrangement combines TRBV7-3 with TRBJ2-5, with 9 bases aligning to TRBD1. The nucleotide sequence reads TGTGCCAGCAGCAAGACAGGGGGTCGGCAAGAGACCCAGTACTTC. Protein translation: CASSKTGGRQETQYF.